Below are 17 T cell receptor beta chains sequenced from a single sample in a study of T cell repertoires in cytomegalovirus infection. Antigens for these TCRs are unknown. TCRdb recomputed calls from the reads with MiXCR, one row per CDR3 protein. The data contain a few hundred thousand distinct CDR3 sequences, approximately 25% of them singletons. The source material was cultured PBMCs, sampled from culture after CMV antigen stimulation. The origin of the receptors is a human donor in good health (CMV status not recorded). Some clones in this sample may be carry-over from other donors' samples.

This clonotype showed up just a few times. This chain uses TRBV15 with TRBJ2-7, with D maybe TRBD1 (6 bases). Looked up from germline, CDR1 is LNHNV and CDR2 is YYDKDF (reference sequence). V was cut by 5 bases and J by 6 bases, with 17 bases left in between. The CDR3 loop spans 14 amino acids. CDR3 bases: TGTGCCACCAGCTGGGACGCAGGGGATGGCGAGCAGTACTTC. Its protein product is CATSWDAGDGEQYF. Complete variable domain (other parts from reference TRBV15 and TRBJ2-7): DAMVIQNPRYQVTQFGKPVTLSCSQTLNHNVMYWYQQKSSQAPKLLFHYYDKDFNNEADTPDNFQSRRPNTSFCFLDIRSPGLGDTAMYLCATSWDAGDGEQYFGPGTRLTVT.

This clonotype has a single count. CDR3 bases: TGTGCCACCAGCAGAGTCGGACAGGGACGATCACCCCTCCACTTT. Its translation: CATSRVGQGRSPLHF. The chain combines TRBV15 with TRBJ1-6; 8 bases are shared with TRBD1. V gave up 1 base and J gave up 10 bases; unmatched junction bases: 6. CDR1 is LNHNV and CDR2 is YYDKDF in the germline V gene (reference sequence). The CDR3 is made up of 15 amino acids.

This clonotype has just a few counts. The rearrangement links TRBV7-6 to TRBJ2-2; 9 bases map to TRBD2. Trimming at V came to 2 bases and at J to 4 bases, leaving 11 bases not matched to a gene. This CDR3 has 18 residues. Per germline, CDR1 SGHVS and CDR2 FNYEAQ. The DNA of the CDR3 is TGTGCCAGCAGCTTACTTGTAGCGGGGGCCGGGGGCACCGGGGAGCTGTTTTTT. Translated: CASSLLVAGAGGTGELFF.

The sample holds a few counts of this clonotype. V usage is TRBV10-3 and J usage is TRBJ2-5; D perhaps matches TRBD2 (6 bases). This CDR3 has 16 residues. The V end was cut by 3 bases, the J end by 3 bases, with 17 bases between. CDR1 and CDR2 from the germline V gene are ENHRY and SYGVKD. The CDR3 sequence is CAISESSGRPEETQYF. The CDR3 DNA is TGTGCCATCAGTGAATCCTCAGGGAGGCCCGAAGAGACCCAGTACTTC.

This clonotype was counted once. J is TRBJ2-7 and V is TRBV12-3 or TRBV12-4; D is perhaps TRBD2 (5 bases). The ends were cut back, 5 bases at V and 2 bases at J, with 16 bases in the middle. There are 15 residues in the CDR3. For the CDR3, the DNA is TGTGCCAGCAGTGGGAGATTAAGTATCCCCTACGAGCAGTACGTC. Its protein is CASSGRLSIPYEQYV.

V and J are TRBV6-2 or TRBV6-3 and TRBJ1-2; 8 nucleotides agree with TRBD1. Per the germline V gene, CDR1 is MNHEY and CDR2 is SVGEGT. The CDR3 extends over 15 amino acids. Trimming took 4 bases from V and 8 from J; bases not matched to a gene: 12. The CDR3 DNA follows: TGTGCCAGCAGTTCGAGGGACAGGCGAGGGACAGGCTACACCTTC. Its protein product is CASSSRDRRGTGYTF.

This chain uses TRBV19 with TRBJ2-1, with D unresolved. Germline V gene lookup returns CDR1 LNHDA and CDR2 SQIVND (reference sequence). Deletions cut 1 base from V and 9 bases from J, with 7 bases between. This CDR3 comprises 12 residues. CDR3 in amino acids: CASSIAESEQFF. The CDR3 DNA reads as TGTGCCAGTAGTATAGCGGAAAGTGAGCAGTTCTTC.

The chain links TRBV12-3 or TRBV12-4 to TRBJ2-1; possible D gene TRBD2, 6 bases. V lost 6 bases, J lost 3 bases, and 12 bases lay in between. CDR3 length: 14 residues. Here the CDR3 DNA reads TGTGCCAGCAGCCAGACTAGTAGCTACAATGAGCAGTTCTTC. Protein: CASSQTSSYNEQFF.

The chain combines TRBV12-3 or TRBV12-4 with TRBJ1-2; TRBD1 matches at 7 bases. This CDR3 has 16 amino acids. The V gene end was trimmed by 6 bases and the J gene end by 2 bases; junction bases not matched to a gene: 12. The CDR3 reads CASSRQGALGNYGYTF. Written as DNA, the CDR3 is TGTGCCAGCAGCCGACAGGGAGCCTTGGGGAACTATGGCTACACCTTC.

This clonotype occurred a few times. The rearrangement links TRBV7-2 to TRBJ2-5; 13 bases are shared with TRBD2. The length of the CDR3 is 15 residues. The J segment lost 5 bases and the V segment lost 7 bases, leaving 7 bases of the junction unmatched. Germline V CDR1 and CDR2: SGHTA, FQGNSA. Here the CDR3 reads CASKRTSGSMETQYF. The CDR3 nucleotides read TGTGCCAGCAAACGGACTAGCGGGAGTATGGAGACCCAGTACTTC.

This clonotype was observed a handful of times. V is TRBV12-3 or TRBV12-4 and J is TRBJ2-5, with 9 bases fitting TRBD2. The J segment lost 5 bases and the V segment lost 6 bases, leaving 16 bases of the junction unmatched. The CDR3 contains 17 residues. The CDR3 region has the DNA TGTGCCAGCAGCTCACCTCGGCGGGAGGGGGCCGGGGAGACCCAGTACTTC. Protein sequence: CASSSPRREGAGETQYF.

The rearrangement joins TRBV19 to TRBJ1-6; the D gene is possibly TRBD1 (5 bases). The V end lost 4 bases, the J end lost 8 bases, and 15 bases lay between the germline ends. Germline V gene lookup returns CDR1 LNHDA and CDR2 SQIVND (reference sequence). CDR3 size: 15 residues. The CDR3: CASSKARVGDSPLHF. CDR3 nucleotides: TGTGCCAGTAGTAAGGCACGGGTAGGGGATTCACCCCTCCACTTT.

V gene TRBV20-1 combines with J gene TRBJ2-7; D remains unclear. The germline CDR1 and CDR2 sequences are DFQATT and SNEGSKA (reference sequence). CDR3 length: 11 amino acids. Trimming removed 5 bases from V and 5 bases from J, with 10 bases in between. CDR3 coding DNA: TGCAGTGCTGATGTCTGGGACGAGCAGTACTTC. It yields the protein CSADVWDEQYF.

The chain links TRBV7-9 to TRBJ2-1; no definite D call. Trimming shortened V by 5 bases and J by 12 bases, and 11 bases separated the two germline ends. CDR1 and CDR2 from the germline V gene are SEHNR and FQNEAQ (reference sequence). This CDR3 has 11 amino acids. The DNA for the CDR3 is TGTGCCAGCAGCAAGACAATAGGGCAGTTCTTC. Its protein is CASSKTIGQFF.

This clonotype turned up a few times. The V gene is TRBV27, the J gene TRBJ1-2; 9 bases are a match to TRBD1. V lost 5 bases and J lost 4; bases outside the gene matches: 2. CDR1 is MNHEY and CDR2 is SMNVEV in the germline V gene (reference sequence). This CDR3 spans 13 amino acids. Written as DNA, the CDR3 is TGTGCCAGCAGTGAACAGGGGGCCTATGGCTACACCTTC. The encoded protein is CASSEQGAYGYTF.

This clonotype has at least ten counts. The rearrangement uses TRBV7-8 and TRBJ2-5, with D perhaps TRBD1 or TRBD2 (5 bases each). Trimming shortened V by 2 bases and J by 4 bases, and 20 bases separated the two germline ends. Per germline, CDR1 SGHVS and CDR2 FQNEAQ. The CDR3 is made up of 17 amino acids. CDR3 region: CASSLSPLGARGETQYF. In DNA, the CDR3 is TGTGCCAGCAGCTTATCCCCTCTAGGGGCGAGGGGAGAGACCCAGTACTTC.

The rearrangement joins TRBV27 to TRBJ1-5; unclear D gene. The ends were cut back, 5 bases at V and 3 bases at J, with 11 bases in the middle. The CDR3 runs to 14 residues. Germline CDR1 is MNHEY and CDR2 is SMNVEV (reference sequence). The CDR3 region is CASSPRRDNQPQHF. CDR3 sequence (DNA): TGTGCCAGCAGTCCTCGACGGGACAATCAGCCCCAGCATTTT.